Below, 4 T cell receptor beta chains from the same sample are listed, as sequenced in a study of T cell repertoires in cytomegalovirus infection. TCRdb used MiXCR to reprocess the reads, holding one entry per CDR3 protein. The table lists around 770,000 distinct CDR3 sequences, almost 30% of them singletons. Antigens for these TCRs are unknown. Source: cultured CD8+ T cells from PBMCs, taken from culture after CMV antigen stimulation. Receptors were obtained from a human donor in good health (CMV status not recorded). Some clones in this sample may be carry-over from other donors' samples.

This clonotype was found a few times. The CDR3 reads CASSYVSMDEQYV. CDR3 bases: TGTGCCAGCAGTTATGTGTCAATGGACGAGCAGTACGTC. This rearrangement joins TRBV6-2 or TRBV6-3 to TRBJ2-7, with D unclear. The CDR3 length is 13 residues. V was pared by 3 bases and J by 5 bases, with 11 bases between. From germline, CDR1 is MNHEY and CDR2 SVGEGT.

The V gene is TRBV4-1, the J gene TRBJ1-5, with 9 nucleotides matching TRBD1. The CDR3 is 15 residues long. Germline-derived CDR1 and CDR2 are MGHRA and YSYEKL. J lost 7 bases, V lost 3 bases, and 7 bases had no gene match. The CDR3 DNA reads as TGCGCCAGCAGCCACCCGGACAGGGGAAACCAGCCCCAGCATTTT. This translates into CASSHPDRGNQPQHF.

This clonotype was found a few times. The V and J genes are TRBV24-1 and TRBJ2-3; tentative D call: TRBD1 (5 bases). Germline V lookup: CDR1 KGHDR, CDR2 SFDVKD. Deletions cut 5 bases from V and 1 base from J, with 15 bases between. The CDR3 has 16 residues. CDR3 nucleotide sequence: TGTGCCACCAGTGTAGAAGGGGCGCGAGGCACAGATACGCAGTATTTT. Residues: CATSVEGARGTDTQYF.

This chain links TRBV3-1 with TRBJ2-3, with 13 nucleotides matching TRBD2. This CDR3 has 17 residues. Germline CDR1 LGHDT, CDR2 YNNKEL (reference sequence). Trimming at V came to 1 base and at J to 5 bases, leaving 6 bases not matched to a gene. CDR3: CASSQALLAGGQDTQYF. CDR3 nucleotides: TGTGCCAGCAGCCAAGCCCTACTAGCGGGGGGGCAAGATACGCAGTATTTT.